This TCR beta chain is from a study of shared clonotypes between healthy human individuals. For the study at large: The study used three CD4 naive, three CD4 memory, two CD8 naive and one CD8 memory plate per donor. Study-wide findings and caveats: In general, naive subsets displayed greater estimated richness than memory subsets did. The sharing of about 5% of naive CD4 clonotypes was seen across a few donors.

Profiling relied on immunoSEQ multiplex PCR, and the TCRdb table lists in-frame clones only, not all of them. The table records roughly 300,000 clones, around 70% of them present only once. About this clone itself: Its antigen remains unidentified.

The CDR3 consists of 16 residues. From germline, CDR1 is SGHNT and CDR2 YYREEE (reference sequence). V lost 6 bases and J lost 5, with 23 bases in between. Sequenced: memory CD4+ T cells sorted from blood. Subset defined: CD45RA-negative fraction. This chain links TRBV5-4 with TRBJ1-1, with D perhaps matching TRBD1 (5 bases). The TCR sequence derives from a man aged 25-45 years in good health. CDR3 amino acids: CASMGLGTGKSTEAFF. CDR3 coding DNA: TGTGCCAGCATGGGTCTGGGGACGGGTAAGTCGACTGAAGCTTTCTTT.